This T cell receptor beta chain was sequenced for a study of siplizumab effects on memory and regulatory T cells. General study points: Most proliferating CD4+ or CD8+ clones, roughly 75-95%, had no naive or memory assignment. The Treg-derived share of mappable alloreactive CD4+ clones averaged roughly 64% with siplizumab and about 30% in controls.

CDR3 length equals 15 residues. CDR1 LGHNT and CDR2 FRNRAP come from the germline V gene. The assay was immunoSEQ multiplex PCR, and TCRdb's table has in-frame clones only and misses some. Among fewer than 70,000 clones listed, 88% were seen once. Remarks on this clone: What it recognizes is unknown. Mismatch with germline at one junction end may stem from a read error.

The gene calls are TRBV12-5 and TRBJ1-1; D ambiguous. Sequencing used Tregs sorted from blood. This TCR was sampled from a human donor in good health. For the CDR3, the DNA is TGTGCTGGTGGTTTTAAGGGCTCCGGCGTGACTGAAGCTTTCTTT. As protein: CAGGFKGSGVTEAFF.